This T cell receptor (beta chain) was retrieved from a study of sequential checkpoint blockade in melanoma. Study in general: Arm A got nivolumab then ipilimumab; arm B the reverse, 1:1.

The method was immunoSEQ multiplex PCR; TCRdb's version includes in-frame clones alone and lacks a portion of them. The data contain fewer than 45,000 clones, 86% of them singletons. CDR1 LNHDA and CDR2 SQIVND come from the germline V gene (reference sequence). CDR3 length: 15 residues. Trimming removed 7 bases at V and 4 bases at J, with 17 bases between. Treatment of the sample: randomized to nivolumab then ipilimumab (arm A) or the reverse (arm B). V and J are TRBV19 and TRBJ2-1; a possible D gene is TRBD2 (5 bases). The input for sequencing was CD8+ T cells sorted from blood (inferred from file names), taken from a patient given nivolumab and ipilimumab in sequence. The clonotype originates from a human donor with melanoma. The DNA for the CDR3 is TGTGCCAGTACCCCGAGGGTGTCTACATACAATGAGCAGTTCTTC. Its protein is CASTPRVSTYNEQFF.